These 23 T cell receptor beta chains were sequenced from one sample in a study of long-term antiretroviral therapy in people with HIV. With survey level as its setting, the immunoSEQ assay was v3.0. Sequenced by immunoSEQ multiplex PCR; TCRdb stores in-frame clones only, minus some. The data contain tens of thousands of clones, roughly four fifths of them seen just once; the ten biggest clones take up about 10%. Sequencing was performed on unsorted PBMCs, taken 0.8 years before starting antiretroviral therapy. The source of these receptors is a man younger than 35 with HIV.

The rearrangement links TRBV30 to TRBJ1-2, with D uncertain. CDR1 is GTSNPN and CDR2 is SVGIG in the germline V gene (reference sequence). The CDR3 totals 14 residues. V lost 2 bases and J 0 bases, leaving 10 bases between the germline ends. The CDR3 DNA is TGTGCCTGGAGTCAAGTGGTCCCTAACTATGGCTACACCTTC. This codes for CAWSQVVPNYGYTF.

CDR3 coding DNA: TGCGCCAGCAGCTTACGGACTAGCGGGAGGGAGCATACGCAGTATTTT. This sequence encodes CASSLRTSGREHTQYF. The chain uses TRBV4-3 and TRBJ2-3, with 15 bases identical to TRBD2. The germline V gene has CDR1 LGHNA and CDR2 YSLEER. V shed 5 bases, J shed 7 bases, and the junction held 7 bases outside the gene matches. The CDR3 extends over 16 amino acids.

The chain joins TRBV27 to TRBJ1-2; unclear D gene. Germline CDR1 reads MNHEY; CDR2 reads SMNVEV (reference sequence). V lost 3 bases and J 7 bases, leaving 12 bases between the germline ends. The CDR3 runs to 13 residues. The CDR3 is CASSFEGVSGYTF. The CDR3 nucleotides are TGTGCCAGCAGTTTTGAGGGCGTAAGTGGCTACACCTTC.

This clone showed up just a few times. The chain recombines TRBV5-4 with TRBJ2-7; D gene uncertain. Trimming removed 0 bases from V and 4 bases from J, with 11 bases in between. Germline assignment: CDR1 SGHNT and CDR2 YYREEE (reference sequence). The CDR3 contains 14 residues. This chain's CDR3 is CASSLASGVYEQYF. The CDR3 DNA reads as TGTGCCAGCAGCTTGGCCTCAGGCGTGTACGAGCAGTACTTC.

This clone showed up just a few times. V and J are TRBV9 and TRBJ2-4, with 9 bases aligning to TRBD1. Germline V gene lookup returns CDR1 SGDLS and CDR2 YYNGEE. This CDR3 contains 13 residues. The V and J ends lost 4 bases and 8 bases, in that order; junction bases with no gene match: 4. CDR3 loop: CASSTQGADIQYF. Here the CDR3 DNA reads TGTGCCAGCAGCACACAGGGGGCAGACATTCAGTACTTC.

The rearrangement uses TRBV11-2 and TRBJ2-7; D is possibly TRBD1 (5 bases). The ends were cut back, 1 base at V and 2 bases at J, with 9 bases in the middle. The CDR3 is 14 amino acids. CDR1 is SGHAT and CDR2 is FQNNGV in the germline V gene. The CDR3 bases are TGTGCCAGCAGCTTAGGGCAGGGCCCCTACGAGCAGTACTTC. Its translation is CASSLGQGPYEQYF.

The chain combines TRBV11-3 with TRBJ2-2; D is possibly TRBD1 or TRBD2 (5 bases each). Germline-derived CDR1 and CDR2 are SGHNT and YENEEA. This CDR3 is 15 amino acids long. The V gene lost 1 base and the J gene lost 0 bases, with 6 bases spanning the gap. CDR3 in DNA: TGTGCCAGCAGCTTAGCGGGACCGAACACCGGGGAGCTGTTTTTT. This gives the protein CASSLAGPNTGELFF. The whole variable domain, filled in from reference TRBV11-3 and TRBJ2-2, reads EAGVVQSPRYKIIEKKQPVAFWCNPISGHNTLYWYLQNLGQGPELLIRYENEEAVDDSQLPKDRFSAERLKGVDSTLKIQPAELGDSAVYLCASSLAGPNTGELFFGEGSRLTVL.

The sample holds a few counts of this clone. The J gene is TRBJ2-6, the V gene TRBV10-1, with 16 bases fitting TRBD2. The CDR3 has 17 amino acids. Trimming at V came to 10 bases and at J to 9 bases, leaving 12 bases not matched to a gene. Germline assignment: CDR1 WNHNN and CDR2 SYGVQD (reference sequence). In DNA, the CDR3 is TGCGCCACCCTCGATGGGACTAGCGGGAGGGAGGACAACGTCCTGACTTTC. It codes for CATLDGTSGREDNVLTF.

This clone was detected only once. The chain recombines TRBV5-4 with TRBJ2-7; D is perhaps TRBD2 (6 bases). The V gene lost 5 bases and the J gene lost 0 bases, with 9 bases spanning the gap. The CDR3 length is 13 residues. Germline V gives CDR1 SGHNT, CDR2 YYREEE (reference sequence). CDR3 protein: CASRGDFSYEQYF. CDR3 coding DNA: TGTGCCAGCAGGGGGGACTTCTCCTACGAGCAGTACTTC.

The table lists this clone with a count of one. The rearrangement uses TRBV4-1 and TRBJ2-7; a weak D match, TRBD1 (5 bases). This CDR3 region has 13 residues. V was trimmed by 1 base and J by 5 bases, leaving 9 bases between them. The V gene's germline CDR1 is MGHRA and CDR2 YSYEKL. The DNA of the CDR3 is TGCGCCAGCAGCCAAGTGGTAGGGGACGAGCAGTACTTC. Translation: CASSQVVGDEQYF.

The rearrangement joins TRBV6-6 to TRBJ1-2; 9 bases are shared with TRBD1. V was pared by 2 bases and J by 8 bases, with 9 bases of the junction left unmatched. Germline values: CDR1 MNHNY, CDR2 SVGAGI (reference sequence). CDR3 size: 15 residues. CDR3: CASSYGDRASWGYTF. In nucleotides, the CDR3 is TGTGCCAGCAGTTACGGGGACAGGGCGTCTTGGGGCTACACCTTC.

This chain connects TRBV27 to TRBJ1-1; 7 nucleotides align to TRBD1. This CDR3 region has 14 residues. CDR1 is MNHEY, CDR2 SMNVEV, per germline (reference sequence). J lost 5 bases, V lost 5 bases, and 8 bases had no gene match. CDR3 nucleotide sequence: TGTGCCAGCAGTCTCAGGGGGGGTAGGACTGAAGCTTTCTTT. This codes for CASSLRGGRTEAFF.

Concerning this clone: Within the sample, other DNA sequences also encode this same CDR3. The chain joins TRBV5-4 to TRBJ2-7, with 9 bases that match TRBD1. The germline V gene has CDR1 SGHNT and CDR2 YYREEE (reference sequence). V lost 4 bases, J lost 4 bases, and 12 bases stayed unmatched. The CDR3 loop spans 16 amino acids. CDR3 in DNA: TGTGCCAGCAGCAATCAAACAGGGGGCTCGAAATACGAGCAGTACTTC. This codes for CASSNQTGGSKYEQYF. Together with reference TRBV5-4 and TRBJ2-7, the CDR3 gives the full variable domain: ETGVTQSPTHLIKTRGQQVTLRCSSQSGHNTVSWYQQALGQGPQFIFQYYREEENGRGNFPPRFSGLQFPNYSSELNVNALELDDSALYLCASSNQTGGSKYEQYFGPGTRLTVT.

The genes are TRBV7-2 and TRBJ2-5; 11 bases are a match to TRBD2. CDR1 SGHTA and CDR2 FQGNSA come from the germline V gene. The CDR3 is 14 amino acids. With V trimmed by 7 bases and J by 4 bases, 5 bases remained unmatched. Here the CDR3 reads CASNYGTSGETQYF. DNA of the CDR3: TGTGCCAGCAACTACGGGACTAGCGGAGAGACCCAGTACTTC.

CDR3 in DNA: TGCGCCAGCGGGGGACTAGCGGGAAGAGAGACCCAGTACTTC. The encoded protein is CASGGLAGRETQYF. The chain employs TRBV5-1 and TRBJ2-5; TRBD2 matches 13 bases. The CDR3 length is 14 residues. V lost 7 bases and J lost 4; bases outside the gene matches: 4. In germline, CDR1 is SGHRS, CDR2 YFSETQ.

V and J are TRBV4-1 and TRBJ2-7, with 8 bases aligning to TRBD2. The V gene's germline CDR1 is MGHRA and CDR2 YSYEKL. The CDR3 length is 14 residues. V lost 1 base, J lost 4 bases, and 3 bases stayed unmatched. The CDR3 nucleotides read TGCGCCAGCAGCCAAGTGGGACTAGGGTACGAGCAGTACTTC. It specifies CASSQVGLGYEQYF.

The chain uses TRBV6-5 and TRBJ2-1; 8 nucleotides agree with TRBD1. The J segment lost 4 bases and the V segment lost 6 bases, leaving 8 bases of the junction unmatched. Germline CDR1 reads MNHEY; CDR2 reads SVGAGI. This CDR3 is 15 amino acids long. The DNA of the CDR3 is TGTGCCAGCAGGTCGACAGGGGATCCTTACAATGAGCAGTTCTTC. It specifies CASRSTGDPYNEQFF.

This chain connects TRBV9 to TRBJ2-7; TRBD2 might be the D (8 bases). The V end was cut by 3 bases, the J end by 2 bases, with 15 bases between. This CDR3 is built from 15 residues. The germline V gene has CDR1 SGDLS and CDR2 YYNGEE. The CDR3 DNA follows: TGTGCCAGCAGCGAGGGGGCGGGAGGACCCTACGAGCAGTACTTC. It yields the protein CASSEGAGGPYEQYF.

In its sample, this clone was seen once. The chain uses TRBV2 and TRBJ2-7; weak D call: TRBD1 (5 bases). The germline V gene encodes CDR1 SNHLY and CDR2 FYNNEI. This CDR3 comprises 15 residues. V shed 4 bases and J shed 3 bases, with 16 bases lying between them. The CDR3, as DNA: TGTGCCAGCAGTGGGGGCCAGGGAAGGTTCTACGAGCAGTACTTC. Amino acid sequence: CASSGGQGRFYEQYF. The full variable domain, with the rest looked up from reference TRBV2 and TRBJ2-7, is EPEVTQTPSHQVTQMGQEVILRCVPISNHLYFYWYRQILGQKVEFLVSFYNNEISEKSEIFDDQFSVERPDGSNFTLKIRSTKLEDSAMYFCASSGGQGRFYEQYFGPGTRLTVT.

J is TRBJ2-7 and V is TRBV18, with D maybe TRBD2 (5 bases). The V end lost 3 bases, the J end lost 2 bases, and 8 bases lay between the germline ends. CDR1 and CDR2 (germline): KGHSH, LQKENI. The CDR3 covers 13 residues. The DNA for the CDR3 is TGTGCCAGCTCACCGGCCGGGGCCTACGAGCAGTACTTC. Translating gives CASSPAGAYEQYF.

The J gene is TRBJ1-2, the V gene TRBV7-2, with D perhaps TRBD1 (6 bases). This CDR3 is built from 15 residues. V was shortened by 5 bases and J by 2 bases, with 15 bases between the two germline ends. The germline V gene has CDR1 SGHTA and CDR2 FQGNSA. CDR3 sequence: CASSAWDTENYGYTF. CDR3 nucleotide sequence: TGTGCCAGCAGCGCCTGGGACACAGAAAACTATGGCTACACCTTC. The full variable domain, rest sourced from reference TRBV7-2 and TRBJ1-2, is GAGVSQSPSNKVTEKGKDVELRCDPISGHTALYWYRQSLGQGLEFLIYFQGNSAPDKSGLPSDRFSAERTGGSVSTLTIQRTQQEDSAVYLCASSAWDTENYGYTFGSGTRLTVV.

This clone was observed a single time. This rearrangement joins TRBV11-2 to TRBJ2-7; TRBD2 agrees at 8 bases. This CDR3 contains 18 residues. The junction had 12 bases not matched to a gene; V was cut back by 0 bases and J by 2 bases. Looked up from germline, CDR1 is SGHAT and CDR2 is FQNNGV. The CDR3 here is CASSLEGTLGGRTYEQYF. The CDR3 region has the DNA TGTGCCAGCAGCTTAGAGGGGACCTTAGGCGGGAGGACCTACGAGCAGTACTTC.

This clone was found a few times. This chain joins TRBV6-8 and TRBJ2-7, with 9 bases matching TRBD1. There are 20 residues in the CDR3. The V gene's germline CDR1 is MNHGY and CDR2 SAAAGT. Germline trimming cut 2 bases from V and 1 base from J; bases unmatched to any gene: 18. CDR3 region: CASSYRRRQGDGYRSYEQYF. The CDR3 DNA reads TGTGCCAGCAGTTACCGCCGCCGACAGGGGGATGGTTATCGGTCCTACGAGCAGTACTTC.